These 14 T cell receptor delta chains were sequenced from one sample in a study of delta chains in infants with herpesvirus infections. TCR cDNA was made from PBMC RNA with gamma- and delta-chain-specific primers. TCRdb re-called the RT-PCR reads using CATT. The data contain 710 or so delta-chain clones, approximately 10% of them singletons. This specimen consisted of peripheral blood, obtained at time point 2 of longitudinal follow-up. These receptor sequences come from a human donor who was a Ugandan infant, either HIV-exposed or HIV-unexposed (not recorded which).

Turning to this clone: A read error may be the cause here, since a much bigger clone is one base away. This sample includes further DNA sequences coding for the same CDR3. In nucleotides, the CDR3 is TGTGCTCTTGGGGTATCCGCCCGATCTGGGGGATACGCTGATAAACTCATCTTT. Its translation: CALGVSARSGGYADKLIF. The J gene is TRDJ1, the V gene TRDV1; 12 nucleotides agree with TRDD3. V dropped 4 bases and J dropped 5; count of bases not matched to a gene: 14. Germline V CDR1 and CDR2: TSWWSYY, QGS. The CDR3 runs to 18 residues.

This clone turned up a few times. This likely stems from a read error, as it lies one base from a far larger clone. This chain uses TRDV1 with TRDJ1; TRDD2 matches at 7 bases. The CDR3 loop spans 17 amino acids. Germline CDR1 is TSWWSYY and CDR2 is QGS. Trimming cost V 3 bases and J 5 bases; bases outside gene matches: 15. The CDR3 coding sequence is TGTGCTCTTGGGGACCTTCCTCAGGGTCGGGTATGGGATAAACTCATCTTT. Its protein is CALGDLPQGRVWDKLIF.

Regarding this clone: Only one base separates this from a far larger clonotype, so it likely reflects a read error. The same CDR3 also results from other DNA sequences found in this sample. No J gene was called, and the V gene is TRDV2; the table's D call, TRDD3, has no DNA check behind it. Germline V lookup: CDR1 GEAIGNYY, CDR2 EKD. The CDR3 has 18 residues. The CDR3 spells CACDTGGYASWDTRQMFF. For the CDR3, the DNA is TGTGCCTGTGACACTGGGGGATACGCCTCCTGGGACACCCGACAGATGTTTTTT.

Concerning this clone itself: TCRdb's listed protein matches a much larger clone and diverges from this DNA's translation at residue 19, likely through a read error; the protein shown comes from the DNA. Written as DNA, the CDR3 is TGTGCTCTTGGGGAACCCGAGTGGCCCCCGTACTGGGAAGGTACCGATAAACTCACCTTT. Protein sequence: CALGEPEWPPYWEGTDKLTF. The J gene has no call, while the V gene is TRDV1; TRDD3 is taken as the D call from the table, unchecked against the DNA. Germline V gene data show CDR1 as TSWWSYY and CDR2 as QGS. The CDR3 has 20 amino acids.

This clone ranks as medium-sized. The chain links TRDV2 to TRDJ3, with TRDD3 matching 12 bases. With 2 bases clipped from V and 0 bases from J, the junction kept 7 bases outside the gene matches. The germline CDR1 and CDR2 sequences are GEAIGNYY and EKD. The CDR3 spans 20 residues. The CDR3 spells CACDKVLGDTTSWDTRQMFF. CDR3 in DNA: TGTGCCTGTGACAAAGTACTGGGGGATACCACCTCCTGGGACACCCGACAGATGTTTTTC.

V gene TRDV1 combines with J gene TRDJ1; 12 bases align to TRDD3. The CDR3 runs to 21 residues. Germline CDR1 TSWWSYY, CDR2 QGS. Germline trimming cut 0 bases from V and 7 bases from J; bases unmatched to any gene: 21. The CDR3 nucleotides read TGTGCTCTTGGGGAACTATCCCCACCCGTACTGGGGGATACTTCACCAGGTAAACTCATCTTT. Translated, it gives CALGELSPPVLGDTSPGKLIF.

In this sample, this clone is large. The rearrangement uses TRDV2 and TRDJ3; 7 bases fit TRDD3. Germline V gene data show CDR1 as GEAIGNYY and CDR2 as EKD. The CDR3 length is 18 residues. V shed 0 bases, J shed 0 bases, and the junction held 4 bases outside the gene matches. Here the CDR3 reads CACDTVGYSSWDTRQMFF. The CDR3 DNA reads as TGTGCCTGTGACACCGTGGGATACAGCTCCTGGGACACCCGACAGATGTTTTTC.

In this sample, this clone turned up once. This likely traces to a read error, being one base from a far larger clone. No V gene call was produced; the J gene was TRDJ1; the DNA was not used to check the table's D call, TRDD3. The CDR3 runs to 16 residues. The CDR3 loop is CANSYGGTQETDKLIF. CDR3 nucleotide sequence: TGTGCAAACTCCTACGGGGGTACGCAAGAAACCGATAAACTCATCTTT.

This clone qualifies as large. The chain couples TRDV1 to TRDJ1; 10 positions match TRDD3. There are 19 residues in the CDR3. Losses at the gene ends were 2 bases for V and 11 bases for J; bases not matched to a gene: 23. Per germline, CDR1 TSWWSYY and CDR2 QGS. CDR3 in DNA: TGTGCTCTTGGGGAAACGAATCCCCTCGCCCTACTGGGGGATGTCCGGCTCATCTTT. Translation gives CALGETNPLALLGDVRLIF.

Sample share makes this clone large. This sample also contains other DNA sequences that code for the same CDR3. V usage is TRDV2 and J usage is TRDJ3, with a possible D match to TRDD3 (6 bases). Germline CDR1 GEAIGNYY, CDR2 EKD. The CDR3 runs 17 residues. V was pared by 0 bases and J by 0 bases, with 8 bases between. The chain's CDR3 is CACDTTGHSWDTRQMFF. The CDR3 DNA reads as TGTGCCTGTGACACCACTGGGCACTCCTGGGACACCCGACAGATGTTTTTC.

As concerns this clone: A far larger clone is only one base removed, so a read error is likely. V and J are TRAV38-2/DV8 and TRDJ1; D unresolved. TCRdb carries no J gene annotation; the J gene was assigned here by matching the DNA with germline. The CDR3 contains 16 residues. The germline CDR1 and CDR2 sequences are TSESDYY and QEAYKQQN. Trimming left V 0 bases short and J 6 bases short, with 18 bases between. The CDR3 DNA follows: TGTGCTTATAGGAGCGCGTATCCTCTTCTGTCCAATAAACTCATCTTT. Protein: CAYRSAYPLLSNKLIF.

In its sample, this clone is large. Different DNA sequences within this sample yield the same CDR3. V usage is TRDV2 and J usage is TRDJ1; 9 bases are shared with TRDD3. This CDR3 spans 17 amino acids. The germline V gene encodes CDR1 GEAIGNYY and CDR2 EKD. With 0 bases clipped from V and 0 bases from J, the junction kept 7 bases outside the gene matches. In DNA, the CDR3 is TGTGCCTGTGACACCGCCTGGGGGATCCTGTACACCGATAAACTCATCTTT. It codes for CACDTAWGILYTDKLIF.

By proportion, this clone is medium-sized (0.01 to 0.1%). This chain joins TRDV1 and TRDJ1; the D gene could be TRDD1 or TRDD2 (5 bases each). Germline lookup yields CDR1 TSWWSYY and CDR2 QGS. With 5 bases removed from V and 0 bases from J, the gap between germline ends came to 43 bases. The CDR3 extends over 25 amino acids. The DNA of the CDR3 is TGTGCTCTTGGGCCCGAGGAAGGTCGAAATTTCCTTTTTTTCCCCCTACTGAAGTACACCGATAAACTCATCTTT. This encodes CALGPEEGRNFLFFPLLKYTDKLIF.

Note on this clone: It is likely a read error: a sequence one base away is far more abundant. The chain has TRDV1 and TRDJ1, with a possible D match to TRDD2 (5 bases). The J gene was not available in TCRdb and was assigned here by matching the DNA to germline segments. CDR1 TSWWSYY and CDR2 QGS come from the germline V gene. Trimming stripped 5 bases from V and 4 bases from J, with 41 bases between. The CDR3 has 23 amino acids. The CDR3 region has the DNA TGTGCTCTTGGGTCTAGGGGCTTCCGAGCCCCTTATATCGCACAGATGGTGGACGATAAACTCATCTTT. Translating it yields CALGSRGFRAPYIAQMVDDKLIF.